This paragraph reports one TCR beta chain. This CDR3 is 12 amino acids long. V lost 7 bases to trimming and J lost 4 bases, with 6 bases between them. Looked up from germline, CDR1 is KGHDR and CDR2 is SFDVKD. This specimen comes from a study of blood T cell repertoires in COVID-19. Across the study: The study drew acute and convalescent COVID-19 samples from the United States, Italy and Spain. From T cells, B-cell-depleted T cells, or PBMCs came the material, which was cDNA or gDNA.

In the original workflow: Scientists estimated how many nucleated cells there were by amplifying reference gene primers. Data came from immunoSEQ multiplex PCR; TCRdb stores just in-frame clones and leaves some out. From that table come the V and J calls and clone size; the DNA was used to work out D and trimming. Of approximately 110,000 clones in the sample, roughly two thirds were seen once. Sequencing was performed on peripheral blood. This TCR was sampled from a man at least 80 years old with acute or convalescent COVID-19. The chain recombines TRBV24-1 with TRBJ2-2; D might be TRBD2 (5 bases). The CDR3 spells CATRDFTGELFF. CDR3 nucleotides: TGTGCCACCAGGGACTTCACCGGGGAGCTGTTTTTT.